This TCR beta chain was retrieved from a study of cytomegalovirus exposure and HLA in healthy donors. Both 60 Vbeta primers and 13 Jbeta primers went into the PCR. Data came from immunoSEQ multiplex PCR; TCRdb stores just in-frame clones and leaves some out. The table has 150,000 to 200,000 clones, 70% to 80% seen once. Germline V lookup: CDR1 SGDLS, CDR2 YYNGEE. The CDR3 is 15 amino acids. V was cut by 0 bases and J by 3 bases, with 9 bases left in between. Sequencing was carried out using PBMCs. The chain links TRBV9 to TRBJ1-4; TRBD1 might be the D (5 bases). The clonotype comes from a man aged 35-49 years in good health and CMV-seronegative. As DNA, the CDR3 is TGTGCCAGCAGCGTAGTGGGGCGGCCTAATGAAAAACTGTTTTTT. This gives the protein CASSVVGRPNEKLFF. The variable domain in full, with the rest retrieved from reference TRBV9 and TRBJ1-4, is DSGVTQTPKHLITATGQRVTLRCSPRSGDLSVYWYQQSLDQGLQFLIQYYNGEERAKGNILERFSAQQFPDLHSELNLSSLELGDSALYFCASSVVGRPNEKLFFGSGTQLSVL.